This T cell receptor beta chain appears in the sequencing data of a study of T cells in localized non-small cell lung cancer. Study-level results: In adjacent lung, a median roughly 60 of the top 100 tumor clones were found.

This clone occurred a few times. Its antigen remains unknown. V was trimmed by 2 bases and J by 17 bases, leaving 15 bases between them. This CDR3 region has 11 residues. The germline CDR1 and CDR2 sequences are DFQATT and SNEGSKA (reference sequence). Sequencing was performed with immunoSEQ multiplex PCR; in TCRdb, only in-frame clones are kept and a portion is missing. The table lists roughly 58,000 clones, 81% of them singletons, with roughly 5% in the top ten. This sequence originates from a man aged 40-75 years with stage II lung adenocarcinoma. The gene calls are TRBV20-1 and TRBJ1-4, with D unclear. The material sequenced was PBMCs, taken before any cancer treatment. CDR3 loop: CSARYGIASFF. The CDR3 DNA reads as TGCAGTGCTAGATACGGGATCGCCAGCTTTTTT.